A selection of T cell receptor beta chains follows, all from one sample in a study of Ad26.COV2.S vaccination and SARS-CoV-2 variants. The method was immunoSEQ multiplex PCR; TCRdb's version includes in-frame clones alone and lacks a portion of them. The sample records 350,000 to 450,000 clones, about 92% being singletons. Here the sequenced sample was peripheral blood, taken after recovery from COVID-19. The receptors here all came from a human donor who had recovered from COVID-19. Each CDR3 is given with its conserved first and last residue. A D gene is named only where the DNA matches it firmly.

D | J | V | CDR3 | DNA
TRBD1 | TRBJ1-1 | TRBV3-1/TRBV3-2 | CASSAGGWNTEAFF | TGTGCCAGCAGCGCAGGGGGCTGGAACACTGAAGCTTTCTTT
TRBD1 | TRBJ2-3 | TRBV24-1 | CATKGTGDLDTQYF | TGTGCCACCAAAGGGACAGGGGATTTAGATACGCAGTATTTT
TRBD1 | TRBJ1-1 | TRBV4-3 | CASSQDPTGPQGAGGAFF | TGCGCCAGCAGCCAAGATCCTACAGGCCCTCAGGGGGCAGGCGGAGCTTTCTTT
. | TRBJ1-6 | TRBV12-3/TRBV12-4 | CASSLEYSPLHF | TGTGCCAGCAGTTTAGAGTATTCACCCCTCCACTTT
. | TRBJ1-1 | TRBV10-2 | CASRASRPGEAFF | TGCGCCAGCAGGGCATCGCGTCCGGGTGAAGCTTTCTTT
TRBD1 | TRBJ1-5 | TRBV6-5 | CASSPGRQGGQPQHF | TGTGCCAGCAGCCCGGGGAGACAGGGTGGTCAGCCCCAGCATTTT
TRBD2 | TRBJ2-1 | TRBV11-1 | CASSLGLAGSNEQFF | TGTGCCAGCAGCCTCGGACTAGCGGGGTCCAATGAGCAGTTCTTC
TRBD2 | TRBJ2-7 | TRBV9 | CASSVDLAGYEQYF | TGTGCCAGCAGCGTAGATTTAGCGGGGTACGAGCAGTACTTC
. | TRBJ2-1 | TRBV7-6 | CASSHKAVNNEQFF | TGTGCCAGCAGCCACAAGGCGGTGAACAATGAGCAGTTCTTC
TRBD2 | TRBJ2-3 | TRBV5-1 | CASSLEFQRGPRGTDTQYF | TGCGCCAGCAGCTTGGAGTTCCAGCGGGGGCCCCGAGGCACAGATACGCAGTATTTT